This passage covers 5 T cell receptor beta chains from one sample sequenced in a study of blood T cell repertoires in COVID-19. Using immunoSEQ multiplex PCR, the repertoire was profiled, and TCRdb retains in-frame clones only, with some absent. Here the sample spans roughly 140,000 clones, roughly 80% being singletons. Sequenced: PBMCs or T cells enriched from blood (not recorded which). The receptors here all came from a man aged 50 to 60 who had recovered from COVID-19.

This chain connects TRBV18 to TRBJ1-1; 11 bases fit TRBD1. CDR1 and CDR2 from the germline V gene are KGHSH and LQKENI. Trimming at V came to 8 bases and at J to 5 bases, leaving 4 bases not matched to a gene. CDR3 length: 13 residues. Written as DNA, the CDR3 is TGTGCCAGCGCCAGGGACAGGGGGACTGAAGCTTTCTTT. Residues: CASARDRGTEAFF.

The chain couples TRBV27 to TRBJ2-7; D is undetermined. This CDR3 contains 13 residues. V lost 1 base and J lost 0, with 4 bases in between. The V gene's germline CDR1 is MNHEY and CDR2 SMNVEV (reference sequence). CDR3 in amino acids: CASSLFGSYEQYF. CDR3 bases: TGTGCCAGCAGTTTATTCGGCTCCTACGAGCAGTACTTC.

The rearrangement uses TRBV7-3 and TRBJ1-6, with 9 bases aligning to TRBD1. J gave up 2 bases and V 2 bases, and 7 bases lay outside the gene matches. The length of the CDR3 is 18 residues. CDR1 is SGHTA, CDR2 FQGTGA, per germline. The CDR3 DNA sequence: TGTGCCAGCAGCTTACCCGGGACAGGGAGCCCCTATAATTCACCCCTCCACTTT. The encoded protein is CASSLPGTGSPYNSPLHF. The entire variable domain, with the rest obtained from reference TRBV7-3 and TRBJ1-6, is as follows: GAGVSQTPSNKVTEKGKYVELRCDPISGHTALYWYRQSLGQGPEFLIYFQGTGAADDSGLPNDRFFAVRPEGSVSTLKIQRTERGDSAVYLCASSLPGTGSPYNSPLHFGNGTRLTVT.

The chain uses TRBV27 and TRBJ1-5, with 10 positions matching TRBD1. The CDR3 has 16 residues. The J segment lost 6 bases and the V segment lost 6 bases, leaving 11 bases of the junction unmatched. Germline V gene sequence: CDR1 MNHEY, CDR2 SMNVEV (reference sequence). This CDR3 is CASSQATGGGGQPQHF. CDR3 in DNA: TGTGCCAGCAGCCAAGCGACAGGGGGCGGAGGTCAGCCCCAGCATTTT.

This chain connects TRBV6-5 to TRBJ1-2; a possible D gene is TRBD1 (6 bases). The CDR3 length is 15 residues. Germline V CDR1 and CDR2: MNHEY, SVGAGI. V gave up 0 bases and J gave up 5 bases, with 13 bases separating them. CDR3 DNA: TGTGCCAGCAGTTACTCGACTGGACAGAGTTATGGCTACACCTTC. Its translation is CASSYSTGQSYGYTF.